This TCR beta chain appears in the sequencing data of a study of Ad26.COV2.S vaccination and SARS-CoV-2 variants. Study in general: The donor belonged to the COV1001 Ad26.COV2.S trial arm.

Treatment: some 20 received Ad26.COV2.S at low or high dose, single or two shots; 5 received placebo; per-sample allocation not given. Sampling happened 63 days after the first vaccine or placebo injection. Remarks on this clone: Its antigen remains unidentified.

Study-wide findings and caveats: Considerable breadth of spike-specific CD8+ and CD4+ T cell responses has reportedly been documented following vaccination.

Some clones are missing from TCRdb's copy, which holds only in-frame ones; the method was immunoSEQ multiplex PCR. Of around 250,000 clones in the sample, roughly 85% are singletons; the top ten hold just under 3%. Germline V gene data show CDR1 as MNHNS and CDR2 as SASEGT. V was clipped by 3 bases and J by 7 bases, with 10 bases between them. The length of the CDR3 is 13 residues. This TCR came from a person between 18 and 65 years old who received the Ad26.COV2.S COVID-19 vaccine or a placebo. The sample here was peripheral blood, taken in a trial of Ad26.COV2.S vaccine versus placebo. The chain combines TRBV6-1 with TRBJ2-1; D unresolved. The DNA for the CDR3 is TGTGCCAGCAGTGATTACTTCGGGAATGAGCAGTTCTTC. As protein: CASSDYFGNEQFF.